This T cell receptor (beta chain) stems from a study of OX40 agonist ivuxolimab in advanced cancers. TCRdb's copy holds only in-frame clones and misses some; the assay was immunoSEQ multiplex PCR. This sample has 60,000 to 75,000 clones, with approximately 91% found just once. The germline V gene encodes CDR1 LNHDA and CDR2 SQIVND (reference sequence). CDR3 size: 14 residues. V gave up 1 base and J gave up 5 bases, with 11 bases separating them. The TCR originated in an adult with an advanced solid tumor such as melanoma, head and neck, liver or kidney cancer. The sample here was CD4+ or CD8+ T cells sorted from blood, taken in a trial of the OX40 agonist ivuxolimab. The genes are TRBV19 and TRBJ2-5; D is tentatively TRBD1 or TRBD2 (6 bases each). This CDR3 is CASSIGGTRETQYF. CDR3 nucleotides: TGTGCCAGTAGTATAGGCGGGACACGCGAGACCCAGTACTTC.